Below, one TCR beta chain is given with its context. This specimen comes from a study of blood T cell repertoires in COVID-19. About the study: COVID-19 samples from acute and convalescent phases originated in the United States, Italy and Spain. T cells, B-cell-depleted T cells, or PBMCs provided the cDNA or gDNA that served as material.

J lost 2 bases, V lost 3 bases, and 10 bases had no gene match. Germline CDR1 and CDR2: DFQATT and SNEGSKA (reference sequence). CDR3 length: 16 residues. In the original analysis: Using reference gene primer amplification, nucleated cell counts were estimated. This table comes from immunoSEQ multiplex PCR, and its TCRdb copy is limited to in-frame clones, with some not included. Clone size and the V and J calls come from that table; the DNA yielded D and trimming. The sample records around 100,000 clones, around 81% being singletons. Those enrolled in Seattle joined during active infection and were followed longitudinally afterward.

This receptor was identified in an older man with COVID-19, enrolled during active disease. The gene calls are TRBV20-1 and TRBJ2-1; 7 nucleotides agree with TRBD2. The sequenced sample was peripheral blood. CDR3 DNA: TGCAGTGCTAGTAGGCTTGGCGGGAGCCCCTACAATGAGCAGTTCTTC. Protein: CSASRLGGSPYNEQFF.